This TCR beta chain was observed in a study of blood T cell repertoires in COVID-19. This CDR3 has 14 residues. Trimming removed 5 bases from V and 3 bases from J, with 14 bases in between. Germline CDR1 is GTSNPN and CDR2 is SVGIG (reference sequence). Some clones are missing from TCRdb's copy, which holds only in-frame ones; the method was immunoSEQ multiplex PCR. The profile shows tens of thousands of clones, 82% of them singletons. The V gene is TRBV30, the J gene TRBJ1-5; D is possibly TRBD1 (5 bases). Sample: peripheral blood. The source is a human donor in a cohort sampled during active COVID-19. CDR3 region: CAWGSGRVNQPQHF. In DNA, the CDR3 is TGTGCCTGGGGGTCAGGCAGGGTCAATCAGCCCCAGCATTTT.